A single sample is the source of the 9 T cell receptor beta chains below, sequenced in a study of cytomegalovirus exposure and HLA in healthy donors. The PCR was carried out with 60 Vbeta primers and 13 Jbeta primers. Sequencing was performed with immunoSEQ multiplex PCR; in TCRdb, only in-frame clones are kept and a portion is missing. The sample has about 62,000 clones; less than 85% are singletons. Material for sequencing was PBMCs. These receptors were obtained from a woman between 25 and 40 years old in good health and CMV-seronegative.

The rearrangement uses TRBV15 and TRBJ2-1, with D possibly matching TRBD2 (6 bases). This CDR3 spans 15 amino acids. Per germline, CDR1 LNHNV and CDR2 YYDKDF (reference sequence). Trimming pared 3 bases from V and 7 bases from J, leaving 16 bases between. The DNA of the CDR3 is TGTGCCACCAGCAGTAGAGCGGGCGGAACAAATGAGCAGTTCTTC. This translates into CATSSRAGGTNEQFF.

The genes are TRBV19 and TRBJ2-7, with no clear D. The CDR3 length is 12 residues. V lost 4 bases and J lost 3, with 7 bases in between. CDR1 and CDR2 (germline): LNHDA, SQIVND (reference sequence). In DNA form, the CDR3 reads TGTGCCAGTAGTAGCGGCCACTACGAGCAGTACTTC. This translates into CASSSGHYEQYF. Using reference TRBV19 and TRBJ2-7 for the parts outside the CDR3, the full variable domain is DGGITQSPKYLFRKEGQNVTLSCEQNLNHDAMYWYRQDPGQGLRLIYYSQIVNDFQKGDIAEGYSVSREKKESFPLTVTSAQKNPTAFYLCASSSGHYEQYFGPGTRLTVT.

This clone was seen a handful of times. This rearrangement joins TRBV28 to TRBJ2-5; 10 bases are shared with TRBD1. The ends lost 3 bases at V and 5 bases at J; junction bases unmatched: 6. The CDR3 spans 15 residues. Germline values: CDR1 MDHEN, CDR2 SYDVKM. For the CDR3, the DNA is TGTGCCAGCAGTTTCCCCGACAGGGGGCGGGAGACCCAGTACTTC. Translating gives CASSFPDRGRETQYF.

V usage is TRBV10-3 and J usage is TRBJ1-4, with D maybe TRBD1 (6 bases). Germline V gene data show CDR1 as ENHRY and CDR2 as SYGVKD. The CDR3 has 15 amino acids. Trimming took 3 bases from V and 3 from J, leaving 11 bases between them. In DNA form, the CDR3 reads TGTGCCATCAGTGAAGCGGGGGCTCCTAATGAAAAACTGTTTTTT. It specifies CAISEAGAPNEKLFF.

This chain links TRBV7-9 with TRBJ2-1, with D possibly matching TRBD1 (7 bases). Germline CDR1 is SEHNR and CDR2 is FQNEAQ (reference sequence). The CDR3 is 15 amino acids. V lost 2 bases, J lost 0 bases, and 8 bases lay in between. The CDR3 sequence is CASSLQGGSYNEQFF. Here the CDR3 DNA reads TGTGCCAGCAGCTTACAGGGGGGCTCCTACAATGAGCAGTTCTTC.

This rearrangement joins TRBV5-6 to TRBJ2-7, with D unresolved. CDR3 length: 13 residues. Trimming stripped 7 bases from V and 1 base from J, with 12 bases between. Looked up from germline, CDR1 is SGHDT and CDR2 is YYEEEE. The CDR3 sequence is CASGRVISYEQYF. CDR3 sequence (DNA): TGTGCCAGCGGCCGTGTTATATCCTACGAGCAGTACTTC.

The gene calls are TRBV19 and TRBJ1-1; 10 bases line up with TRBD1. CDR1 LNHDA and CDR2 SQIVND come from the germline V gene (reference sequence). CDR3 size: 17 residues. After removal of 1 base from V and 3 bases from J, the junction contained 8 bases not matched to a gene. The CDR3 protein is CASSIARGDRGYTEAFF. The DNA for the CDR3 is TGTGCCAGTAGTATAGCCCGAGGGGACAGGGGATACACTGAAGCTTTCTTT.

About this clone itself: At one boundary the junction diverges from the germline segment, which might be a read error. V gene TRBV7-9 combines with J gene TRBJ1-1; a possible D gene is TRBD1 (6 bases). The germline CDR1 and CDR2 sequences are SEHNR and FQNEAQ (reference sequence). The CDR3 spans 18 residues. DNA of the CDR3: TGTTCCAGCAGCTCCCTAACGGGACAAGCCTTAAGGGACACTGAAGCTTTCTTT. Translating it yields CSSSSLTGQALRDTEAFF.

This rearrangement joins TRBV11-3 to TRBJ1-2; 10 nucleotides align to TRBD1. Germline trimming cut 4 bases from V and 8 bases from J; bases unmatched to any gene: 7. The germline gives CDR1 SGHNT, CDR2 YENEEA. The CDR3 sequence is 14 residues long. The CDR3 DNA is TGTGCCAGCAGCTCTCCCGGGACAGGGGAAGGCTACACCTTC. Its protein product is CASSSPGTGEGYTF.